This T cell receptor beta chain came from a study of T cells in Graves' hyperthyroidism and ophthalmopathy. The V end lost 8 bases, the J end lost 3 bases, and 16 bases lay between the germline ends. Germline CDR1 is LNHDA and CDR2 is SQIVND (reference sequence). CDR3 length: 15 amino acids. This clonotype was seen many times. TCR beta CDR3 region amplification was performed from RNA transcripts. TCR CDR3 regions were first amplified by RT-PCR with HTBI primers. One entry per CDR3 protein results from TCRdb running MiXCR on the multiplex PCR reads. The sample includes 250,000 to 400,000 distinct CDR3 sequences, roughly an eighth of them seen just once.

This receptor was identified in a woman between 40 and 50 years old with Graves' ophthalmopathy. The chain uses TRBV19 and TRBJ2-2; TRBD2 is a possible D gene (5 bases). The sequenced material came from blood. CDR3 in DNA: TGTGCCAGTCGGTTCGGAGGCGCGGACACCGGGGAGCTGTTTTTT. This encodes CASRFGGADTGELFF.